Included here is one T cell receptor (beta chain) sequence, with context. Its antigen remains unknown. The study ran its PCR with 60 Vbeta and 13 Jbeta primers. Libraries were prepared by immunoSEQ multiplex PCR; TCRdb keeps only in-frame clonotypes and omits some of them. The sample holds about 170,000 clones. The data stem from a study of cytomegalovirus exposure and HLA in healthy donors. General observations from the study: Per a prior analysis, the majority of TCR beta V segments were productive roughly 90% or roughly 30% of the time. An apparent linkage of common viral pathogens to several of the most significant clusters emerged in a later analysis.

Germline V gene sequence: CDR1 SEHNR, CDR2 FQNEAQ (reference sequence). CDR3 length equals 14 residues. Trimming took 1 base from V and 4 from J, leaving 8 bases between them. Sample: PBMCs. The sequence derives from a woman between 18 and 30 years old in good health and CMV-seropositive. The rearrangement uses TRBV7-9 and TRBJ1-5; possibly TRBD1 for D (6 bases). The CDR3 nucleotides read TGTGCCAGCAGCTTAGGGACAGTTAATCAGCCCCAGCATTTT. Amino acids: CASSLGTVNQPQHF.